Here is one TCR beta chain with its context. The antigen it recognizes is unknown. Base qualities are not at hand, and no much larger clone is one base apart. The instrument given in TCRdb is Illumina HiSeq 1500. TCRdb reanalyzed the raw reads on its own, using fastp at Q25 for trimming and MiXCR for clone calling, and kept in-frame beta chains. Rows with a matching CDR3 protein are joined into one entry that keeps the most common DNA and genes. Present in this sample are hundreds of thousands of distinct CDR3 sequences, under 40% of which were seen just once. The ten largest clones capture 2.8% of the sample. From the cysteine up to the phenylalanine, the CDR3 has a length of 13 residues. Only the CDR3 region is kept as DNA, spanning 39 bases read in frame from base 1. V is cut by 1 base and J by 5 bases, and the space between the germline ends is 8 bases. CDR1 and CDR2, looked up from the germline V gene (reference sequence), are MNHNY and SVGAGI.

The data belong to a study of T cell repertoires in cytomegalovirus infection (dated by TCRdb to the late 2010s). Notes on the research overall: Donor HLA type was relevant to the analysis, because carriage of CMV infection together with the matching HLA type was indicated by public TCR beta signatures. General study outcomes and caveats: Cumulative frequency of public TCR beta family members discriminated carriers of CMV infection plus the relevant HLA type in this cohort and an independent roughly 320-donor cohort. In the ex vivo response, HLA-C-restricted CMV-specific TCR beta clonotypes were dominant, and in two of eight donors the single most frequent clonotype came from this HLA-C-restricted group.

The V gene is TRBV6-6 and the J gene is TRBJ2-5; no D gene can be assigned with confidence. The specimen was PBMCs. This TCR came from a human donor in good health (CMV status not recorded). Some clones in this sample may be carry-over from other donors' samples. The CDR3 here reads CASSYLNQETQYF. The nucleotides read TGTGCCAGCAGTTACTTAAATCAGGAGACCCAGTACTTC.